The 29 T cell receptor beta chains given below trace back to one sample, sequenced in a study of T cells after yellow fever vaccination. TCRdb called the 5' RACE reads again in MiXCR, with one record for every CDR3 protein. The repertoire holds 150,000 to 200,000 distinct CDR3 sequences, with 9.3% as singletons. Here the sequenced sample was CD8+ T cells sorted from PBMCs, taken 45 days after the yellow fever booster vaccination. Receptors were obtained from a man aged 18 to 35 who received the YFV17D yellow fever vaccine.

This clonotype was observed a handful of times. The chain has TRBV20-1 and TRBJ2-3; 12 bases line up with TRBD2. The ends lost 4 bases at V and 3 bases at J; junction bases unmatched: 5. CDR1 and CDR2 (germline): DFQATT, SNEGSKA (reference sequence). The CDR3 length is 15 residues. CDR3 sequence reads: CSATPTSGGTDTQYF. For the CDR3, the DNA is TGCAGTGCTACCCCGACTAGCGGGGGAACAGATACGCAGTATTTT.

The CDR3 bases are TGTGCCAGCAGCTTATTACCAGGCTCCTACGAGCAGTACTTC. As protein: CASSLLPGSYEQYF. The genes are TRBV7-6 and TRBJ2-7; D unresolved. There are 14 residues in the CDR3. Germline CDR1 is SGHVS and CDR2 is FNYEAQ. V gave up 2 bases and J gave up 0 bases, with 8 bases separating them. The whole variable domain, filled in from reference TRBV7-6 and TRBJ2-7, reads GAGVSQSPRYKVTKRGQDVALRCDPISGHVSLYWYRQALGQGPEFLTYFNYEAQQDKSGLPNDRFSAERPEGSISTLTIQRTEQRDSAMYRCASSLLPGSYEQYFGPGTRLTVT.

In nucleotides, the CDR3 is TGTGCCAGCAGCCCGGGGACAGGTGGAAACACCATATATTTT. Translated: CASSPGTGGNTIYF. The chain couples TRBV9 to TRBJ1-3; 8 bases are shared with TRBD1. The V gene end was trimmed by 4 bases and the J gene end by 3 bases; junction bases not matched to a gene: 3. The CDR3 has 14 amino acids. CDR1 and CDR2 (germline): SGDLS, YYNGEE. The entire variable domain, with the rest obtained from reference TRBV9 and TRBJ1-3, is as follows: DSGVTQTPKHLITATGQRVTLRCSPRSGDLSVYWYQQSLDQGLQFLIQYYNGEERAKGNILERFSAQQFPDLHSELNLSSLELGDSALYFCASSPGTGGNTIYFGEGSWLTVV.

The chain is built from TRBV10-2 and TRBJ2-7, with 11 bases aligning to TRBD2. The CDR3 is 15 amino acids. In germline, CDR1 is WSHSY, CDR2 SAAADI. J lost 2 bases, V lost 3 bases, and 3 bases had no gene match. The DNA of the CDR3 is TGCGCCAGCAGTGATTTAGCGGGGGGGACCTACGAGCAGTACTTC. It translates to CASSDLAGGTYEQYF.

The chain combines TRBV11-2 with TRBJ1-1, with 8 bases identical to TRBD1. Per the germline V gene, CDR1 is SGHAT and CDR2 is FQNNGV. CDR3 length equals 17 residues. V was clipped by 5 bases and J by 6 bases; unmatched bases: 17. The CDR3 nucleotides read TGTGCCAGCAGCCCCGGCCGAAGTCAGGGGGCTAGCGCTGAAGCTTTCTTT. Amino acid sequence: CASSPGRSQGASAEAFF. Full variable domain (outside the CDR3, taken from reference TRBV11-2 and TRBJ1-1): EAGVAQSPRYKIIEKRQSVAFWCNPISGHATLYWYQQILGQGPKLLIQFQNNGVVDDSQLPKDRFSAERLKGVDSTLKIQPAKLEDSAVYLCASSPGRSQGASAEAFFGQGTRLTVV.

The rearrangement joins TRBV28 to TRBJ1-6; D gene ambiguous. Germline CDR1 reads MDHEN; CDR2 reads SYDVKM. The V and J ends lost 5 bases and 4 bases respectively, with 3 bases between them. The CDR3 extends over 12 amino acids. The CDR3 DNA follows: TGTGCCAGCAGTCGTTATAATTCACCCCTCCACTTT. Encoded protein: CASSRYNSPLHF.

The CDR3 DNA follows: TGTGCCAGCGCCTCAGGGGAGGCCGGGGAGCTGTTTTTT. Translated: CASASGEAGELFF. This chain connects TRBV27 to TRBJ2-2, with D possibly being TRBD1 or TRBD2 (6 bases each). The germline CDR1 and CDR2 sequences are MNHEY and SMNVEV (reference sequence). V was clipped by 8 bases and J by 6 bases, with 13 bases between them. The CDR3 totals 13 residues.

This chain uses TRBV19 with TRBJ2-5; D gene uncertain. There are 8 residues in the CDR3. CDR1 LNHDA and CDR2 SQIVND come from the germline V gene (reference sequence). Written as DNA, the CDR3 is TGTGTCGTAGAGACCCAGTACTTC. It translates to CVVETQYF.

This clonotype was detected a few times. The CDR3 coding sequence is TGTGCCAGCAGCTTGGCTGGGAGGGAAGAGACCCAGTACTTC. It specifies CASSLAGREETQYF. The chain links TRBV5-6 to TRBJ2-5; 7 positions match TRBD2. J gave up 3 bases and V 0 bases, and 2 bases lay outside the gene matches. The CDR3 contains 14 residues. Per germline, CDR1 SGHDT and CDR2 YYEEEE.

This clonotype occurred a few times. The chain combines TRBV9 with TRBJ2-1, with 12 positions matching TRBD2. The CDR3 has 16 amino acids. CDR1 is SGDLS and CDR2 is YYNGEE in the germline V gene. V dropped 3 bases and J dropped 8; count of bases not matched to a gene: 9. CDR3: CASSDLAGGLSDEQFF. DNA for the CDR3: TGTGCCAGCAGCGACCTAGCGGGGGGGCTGTCGGATGAGCAGTTCTTC.

The chain links TRBV12-3 or TRBV12-4 to TRBJ2-7, with TRBD1 identical over 10 bases. J was trimmed by 6 bases and V by 6 bases; bases with no gene match: 8. This CDR3 has 14 amino acids. The CDR3 DNA follows: TGTGCCAGCAGCCCGGACAGGGGGGACCGCGAGCAGTACTTC. It translates to CASSPDRGDREQYF.

In its sample, this clonotype was seen a few times. The V call is TRBV4-1, the J call TRBJ2-1; maybe TRBD1 (6 bases). The germline V gene has CDR1 MGHRA and CDR2 YSYEKL. With 3 bases removed from V and 1 base from J, the gap between germline ends came to 13 bases. This CDR3 contains 16 residues. CDR3 DNA sequence: TGCGCCAGCAGCCAGAGGACAGTGAATTCCTACAATGAGCAGTTCTTC. Translated: CASSQRTVNSYNEQFF.

This rearrangement joins TRBV4-3 to TRBJ2-3; D gene ambiguous. Trimming took 0 bases from V and 3 from J, leaving 10 bases between them. Germline CDR1 and CDR2: LGHNA and YSLEER. The length of the CDR3 is 15 residues. The CDR3 protein is CASSQDSSDTDTQYF. Written as DNA, the CDR3 is TGCGCCAGCAGCCAAGATTCCAGCGATACAGATACGCAGTATTTT.

The chain carries TRBV9 and TRBJ2-2; 8 bases line up with TRBD2. J lost 4 bases, V lost 3 bases, and 5 bases had no gene match. The CDR3 sequence is 15 residues long. CDR1 is SGDLS, CDR2 YYNGEE, per germline. The CDR3 DNA is TGTGCCAGCAGCGCGAGCGGGGGTAGCACCGGGGAGCTGTTTTTT. Its protein is CASSASGGSTGELFF.

This clonotype showed up just a few times. The gene calls are TRBV27 and TRBJ1-2; a possible D gene is TRBD1 (6 bases). Germline assignment: CDR1 MNHEY and CDR2 SMNVEV (reference sequence). Trimming cost V 5 bases and J 0 bases, with 13 bases left between them. This CDR3 contains 15 residues. CDR3 sequence reads: CASSETGDPNYGYTF. The CDR3 nucleotides read TGTGCCAGCAGTGAGACAGGAGATCCTAACTATGGCTACACCTTC.

This clonotype was counted only a few times. The V gene is TRBV7-3, the J gene TRBJ2-5; 10 bases agree with TRBD1. CDR3 length: 16 amino acids. Germline CDR1 SGHTA, CDR2 FQGTGA. With V trimmed by 5 bases and J by 5 bases, 11 bases remained unmatched. CDR3 nucleotide sequence: TGTGCCAGCAGCCCTTATGACAGGGGGCTAGGGGAGACCCAGTACTTC. Translating gives CASSPYDRGLGETQYF.

This clonotype has a handful of counts. The chain couples TRBV28 to TRBJ2-7, with D unresolved. Germline-derived CDR1 and CDR2 are MDHEN and SYDVKM. This CDR3 contains 16 residues. V gave up 11 bases and J gave up 0 bases, with 23 bases separating them. CDR3 region: CAAETWTDRNSYEQYV. CDR3 in DNA: TGTGCCGCAGAGACTTGGACGGACCGCAACTCCTACGAGCAGTACGTC.

This chain uses TRBV21-1 with TRBJ1-3; the D call of TRBD1 is as the table states it, not checked on the DNA. TRBV21-1 corresponds to a pseudogene. The CDR3 is 19 amino acids. In nucleotides, the CDR3 is TGTGCCAGCAGCAAAGCGCTTTTTGGACAGGGTGGGTCTGGAAACACCATATATTTT. Its protein is CASSKALFGQGGSGNTIYF.

CDR3 loop: CASSLGAGGKPQHF. Here the CDR3 DNA reads TGTGCCAGCAGTTTAGGGGCAGGGGGCAAGCCCCAGCATTTT. V and J are TRBV27 and TRBJ1-5; 8 bases line up with TRBD1. J gave up 8 bases and V 2 bases, and 5 bases lay outside the gene matches. Germline V gene lookup returns CDR1 MNHEY and CDR2 SMNVEV (reference sequence). The CDR3 is 14 amino acids.

The gene calls are TRBV4-2 and TRBJ2-1; 8 bases map to TRBD2. V gave up 5 bases and J gave up 12 bases; unmatched junction bases: 3. This CDR3 region has 11 residues. Germline loops: CDR1 LGHNA, CDR2 YNFKEQ. The CDR3 DNA reads as TGTGCCAGCAGCATAGCGGGGATGCAGTTCTTC. Protein product: CASSIAGMQFF.

This clonotype was picked up a small number of times. This chain joins TRBV5-1 and TRBJ2-3; D perhaps matches TRBD1 (6 bases). Germline-derived CDR1 and CDR2 are SGHRS and YFSETQ. The CDR3 runs 17 residues. V lost 3 bases and J lost 1, with 18 bases in between. The chain's CDR3 is CASSSYISGVGTDTQYF. CDR3 DNA: TGCGCCAGCAGCTCGTATATATCAGGGGTAGGCACAGATACGCAGTATTTT. Using reference TRBV5-1 and TRBJ2-3 for the parts outside the CDR3, the full variable domain is KAGVTQTPRYLIKTRGQQVTLSCSPISGHRSVSWYQQTPGQGLQFLFEYFSETQRNKGNFPGRFSGRQFSNSRSEMNVSTLELGDSALYLCASSSYISGVGTDTQYFGPGTRLTVL.

This chain uses TRBV9 with TRBJ1-5; possible D gene TRBD1, 6 bases. The CDR3 length is 15 residues. Trimming removed 0 bases from V and 3 bases from J, with 10 bases in between. Germline CDR1 reads SGDLS; CDR2 reads YYNGEE. CDR3 sequence: CASSVEPGANQPQHF. Here the CDR3 DNA reads TGTGCCAGCAGCGTAGAGCCAGGGGCCAATCAGCCCCAGCATTTT.

This clonotype was seen a few times. The chain is built from TRBV7-8 and TRBJ2-7, with D possibly being TRBD1 (5 bases). Germline lookup yields CDR1 SGHVS and CDR2 FQNEAQ. The CDR3 sequence is 14 residues long. Trimming stripped 1 base from V and 3 bases from J, with 10 bases between. Here the CDR3 DNA reads TGTGCCAGCAGCTTAGAGGGGCTTAGCTACGAGCAGTACTTC. This codes for CASSLEGLSYEQYF.

This clonotype was seen ten or more times. The V call is TRBV6-4, the J call TRBJ2-3; TRBD2 aligns across 13 bases. Germline CDR1 and CDR2: MRHNA and SNTAGT. The CDR3 consists of 16 residues. V shed 4 bases and J 2 bases; nucleotides not matched to a gene: 3. In DNA, the CDR3 is TGTGCCAGCAGTGGGACTAGCGGGGGCCCCACAGATACGCAGTATTTT. Its translation: CASSGTSGGPTDTQYF.

The chain is built from TRBV10-2 and TRBJ1-6; no definite D call. The germline CDR1 and CDR2 sequences are WSHSY and SAAADI. V was trimmed by 8 bases and J by 0 bases, leaving 8 bases between them. This CDR3 region has 14 residues. The DNA for the CDR3 is TGCGCCAGCTGGACGAGCTCCTATAATTCACCCCTCCACTTT. Amino acids: CASWTSSYNSPLHF.

This clonotype was seen a few times. The chain employs TRBV18 and TRBJ1-4, with 9 bases lining up with TRBD1. J was trimmed by 6 bases and V by 6 bases; bases with no gene match: 11. Germline V CDR1 and CDR2: KGHSH, LQKENI. The CDR3 totals 16 residues. CDR3 amino acids: CASSPYPGQGHEKLFF. CDR3 nucleotides: TGTGCCAGCTCTCCGTACCCGGGACAGGGTCATGAAAAACTGTTTTTT.

The rearrangement links TRBV10-1 to TRBJ1-5, with D maybe TRBD1 (6 bases). Germline V gene data show CDR1 as WNHNN and CDR2 as SYGVQD (reference sequence). The CDR3 covers 15 residues. V lost 11 bases to trimming and J lost 0 bases, with 17 bases between them. CDR3 sequence: CAAIARGPSNQPQHF. The CDR3 DNA is TGCGCCGCCATAGCCCGGGGGCCTAGCAATCAGCCCCAGCATTTT.

This chain joins TRBV4-1 and TRBJ1-4; D remains ambiguous. In germline, CDR1 is MGHRA, CDR2 YSYEKL. This CDR3 region has 16 residues. Deletions cut 4 bases from V and 0 bases from J, with 12 bases between. The CDR3 loop is CASSLKVPPTNEKLFF. DNA of the CDR3: TGCGCCAGCAGCCTCAAAGTACCGCCAACTAATGAAAAACTGTTTTTT.

This clonotype was observed many times. The V and J genes are TRBV12-3 or TRBV12-4 and TRBJ2-1; 11 bases are a match to TRBD2. Germline trimming cut 7 bases from V and 3 bases from J; bases unmatched to any gene: 5. This CDR3 is 15 amino acids long. The CDR3: CASTKLAGVYNEQFF. As DNA, the CDR3 is TGTGCCAGCACCAAACTAGCGGGGGTCTACAATGAGCAGTTCTTC.